This T cell receptor beta chain was sequenced for a study of regulatory T cells in long-lasting Graves disease. The V end lost 3 bases, the J end lost 0 bases, and 9 bases lay between the germline ends. The CDR3 spans 15 residues. Germline V gene sequence: CDR1 ENHRY, CDR2 SYGVKD. This clonotype came up many times. The time point here: newly diagnosed GD, antithyroid drugs for less than 3 months. TCR sequences were obtained from RNA taken from PBMCs. The TCR beta library used iRepertoire HTBI primers with Arm-PCR amplification of CDR3. One entry per CDR3 protein, called by TCRdb with MiXCR from the multiplex PCR reads. Of 360,000 or so distinct CDR3 sequences listed, approximately 15% are singletons. This sample also appeared in a second study, on T cells in Graves' hyperthyroidism and ophthalmopathy.

V is TRBV10-3 and J is TRBJ2-1; D gene ambiguous. Sequences were derived from peripheral blood mononuclear cells (PBMCs), sampled at new diagnosis, from a patient treated with antithyroid drugs. The clonotype was recovered from a man between 35 and 55 years old with Graves disease. CDR3 DNA sequence: TGTGCCATCAGTGAACATTCGGGCTCCTACAATGAGCAGTTCTTC. Translating gives CAISEHSGSYNEQFF.